A selection of T cell receptor beta chains follows, all from one sample in a study of cytotoxic CD8 clonotypes in ibrutinib-treated CLL. This table comes from immunoSEQ multiplex PCR, and its TCRdb copy is limited to in-frame clones, with some not included. The repertoire holds some 200,000 clones, with approximately 68% as singletons. The sample in question was PBMCs, obtained after 24 months of ibrutinib treatment. The origin of the receptors is a human donor with chronic lymphocytic leukemia. Each CDR3 is given with its conserved first and last residue. Fields, in order: clone size, J gene, V gene, D gene, CDR3 DNA, CDR3 protein. D genes are given only for firm matches. The size of a clone is reported for some rows only, either as once, few or many, or as a class for expanded clones.

-,TRBJ2-7,TRBV13,-,TGTGCCAGCAGCCACTCCTACGAGCAGTACTTC,CASSHSYEQYF
-,TRBJ2-6,TRBV29-1,TRBD1,TGCAGCGTACTGGACAGGAGCTCTGGGGCCAACGTCCTGACTTTC,CSVLDRSSGANVLTF
few,TRBJ1-2,TRBV29-1,-,TGCAGCGTTGAAGACAGGGTTTCCTATGGCTACACCTTC,CSVEDRVSYGYTF
-,TRBJ2-1,TRBV29-1,TRBD2,TGCAGCGTTCCACTAGCGTATTACAATGAGCAGTTCTTC,CSVPLAYYNEQFF
few,TRBJ2-1,TRBV2,TRBD1,TGTGCCAGCAGTGAAGTCGGGACAGGGGTCGATGAGCAGTTCTTC,CASSEVGTGVDEQFF
once,TRBJ1-5,TRBV6-1,-,TGTGCCAGCTCTTTTAGCAATCAGCCCCAGCATTTT,CASSFSNQPQHF
-,TRBJ1-4,TRBV27,-,TGTGCCAGCAGCGCAACATCCAGGATCCCTAATGAAAAACTGTTTTTT,CASSATSRIPNEKLFF
-,TRBJ2-1,TRBV7-6,-,TGTGCCAGCAGCCTCGGCGAGCGGGAGCAGTTCTTC,CASSLGEREQFF
-,TRBJ1-1,TRBV4-3,-,TGCGCCAGCAGCCAAGATCCCAGGGGAGTAAATGCTTTCTTT,CASSQDPRGVNAFF
-,TRBJ2-1,TRBV5-1,-,TGCGCCAGCAGCCTTGGGATAGCTGTACATAATGAGCAGTTCTTC,CASSLGIAVHNEQFF
-,TRBJ1-1,TRBV10-1,-,TGCGCCAGCAGTCAAGACAGGACCTCGCGGGCTTTCTTT,CASSQDRTSRAFF
-,TRBJ2-7,TRBV6-6,-,TGTGCCAGCAGCCCCCCTCGTTCGGGACACTACGAGCAGTACTTC,CASSPPRSGHYEQYF
-,TRBJ2-3,TRBV29-1,-,TGCAGCGTTGATGGTACTGCAGTGGCAGGGAGCACAGATACGCAGTATTTT,CSVDGTAVAGSTDTQYF
-,TRBJ2-7,TRBV29-1,TRBD2,TGCAGCGTGGGGACTAGCGGGAGGGCCTACGAGCAGTACTTC,CSVGTSGRAYEQYF
few,TRBJ2-5,TRBV5-1,TRBD1,TGCGCCAGCAGCGTACAGGGGCAAGAGACCCAGTACTTC,CASSVQGQETQYF
-,TRBJ2-7,TRBV5-1,-,TGCGCCAGCAGCTCCGGGACAAGCTCCTACGAGCAGTACTTC,CASSSGTSSYEQYF
-,TRBJ2-7,TRBV10-3,TRBD2,TGTGCCATCAAGGTGGGGGGGACCTACGAGCAGTACTTC,CAIKVGGTYEQYF
-,TRBJ2-1,TRBV4-1,TRBD2,TGCGCCAGCAGCCAAGGGCTGGTAGCGGGAGGCCGATCCACCTACAATGAGCAGTTCTTC,CASSQGLVAGGRSTYNEQFF
-,TRBJ2-7,TRBV4-3,-,TGCGCCAGCAGCCAAGATGGGCGGTCGGAGCAGTACTTC,CASSQDGRSEQYF
-,TRBJ1-5,TRBV9,-,TGTGCCAGCAGCGTACGAGGGGATAGCAATCAGCCCCAGCATTTT,CASSVRGDSNQPQHF
-,TRBJ1-5,TRBV27,-,TGTGCCAGCAGTACTGGAAGTTGGGTTCAGCCCCAGCATTTT,CASSTGSWVQPQHF
-,TRBJ1-4,TRBV28,-,TGTGCCAGCAGTTTTCAGGCCCTGGGGGGTGAAAAACTGTTTTTT,CASSFQALGGEKLFF
-,TRBJ2-1,TRBV7-9,TRBD1,TGTGCCAGCAGCAAGGGACAGGCCGAGAATGAGCAGTTCTTC,CASSKGQAENEQFF
-,TRBJ1-5,TRBV6-6,-,TGTGCCAGCGTTGGGGGGCCTAATAGCAATCAGCCCCAGCATTTT,CASVGGPNSNQPQHF
once,TRBJ2-7,TRBV28,-,TGTGCCAGCAGTTTATTGGGGGGACTTCCCTACGAGCAGTACTTC,CASSLLGGLPYEQYF
-,TRBJ1-1,TRBV2,-,TGTGCCAGCAGTGGTATACGGGACCAGAACACTGAAGCTTTCTTT,CASSGIRDQNTEAFF
-,TRBJ1-4,TRBV4-3,-,TGCGCCAGCAGCCAAAATGGCAGGGAGAATGAAAAACTGTTTTTT,CASSQNGRENEKLFF
-,TRBJ1-3,TRBV5-1,-,TGCGCCAGCAGCAATAAGGGAGCCGGAAACACCATATATTTT,CASSNKGAGNTIYF
-,TRBJ2-5,TRBV21-1,-,TGTGCCAGCAGCAAATTCGAAAAGGCGATAGCGGGAGGGTCTTGCCCCCAAGAGACCCAGTACTTC,CASSKFEKAIAGGSCPQETQYF
once,TRBJ2-2,TRBV6-5,TRBD1,TGTGCCAGCGCTGACAGGGGAGAATGGACCGGGGAGCTGTTTTTT,CASADRGEWTGELFF
few,TRBJ2-1,TRBV9,-,TGTGCCAGCAGCGACGATCCTTTTGAGCAGTTCTTC,CASSDDPFEQFF
once,TRBJ1-4,TRBV4-1,-,TGCGCCAGCAGCCAAGCAGGGGATACTAATGAAAAACTGTTTTTT,CASSQAGDTNEKLFF
-,TRBJ2-7,TRBV27,TRBD2,TGTGCCAGCAGTCCTTCCCCCCTAGCGGGAGGTTACGAGCAGTACTTC,CASSPSPLAGGYEQYF